This TCR beta chain was captured in a study of blood T cell repertoires in COVID-19. Study at large: Samples of COVID-19 (acute and convalescent) were obtained from the United States, Italy and Spain. T cells, B-cell-depleted T cells, or PBMCs supplied cDNA or gDNA.

This clone showed up just a few times. Germline loops: CDR1 MGHRA, CDR2 YSYEKL. The CDR3 has 17 residues. Germline trimming cut 5 bases from V and 6 bases from J; bases unmatched to any gene: 14. Methods used by the authors: Using reference gene primer amplification, nucleated cell counts were estimated. Sequencing used immunoSEQ multiplex PCR; TCRdb keeps in-frame clones, though not all of them. V, J and clone size reflect that table, while D and trimming were determined from the DNA. The repertoire holds around 140,000 clones, with around 88% as singletons. The sequencing input was peripheral blood. The TCR originated in a human donor in a cohort sampled during active COVID-19. The chain carries TRBV4-1 and TRBJ1-5; TRBD1 matches 9 bases. The CDR3 nucleotides read TGCGCCAGCAGCTCCCACAGAGGGGACAGGGTAGTTCAGCCCCAGCATTTT. Translation gives CASSSHRGDRVVQPQHF.